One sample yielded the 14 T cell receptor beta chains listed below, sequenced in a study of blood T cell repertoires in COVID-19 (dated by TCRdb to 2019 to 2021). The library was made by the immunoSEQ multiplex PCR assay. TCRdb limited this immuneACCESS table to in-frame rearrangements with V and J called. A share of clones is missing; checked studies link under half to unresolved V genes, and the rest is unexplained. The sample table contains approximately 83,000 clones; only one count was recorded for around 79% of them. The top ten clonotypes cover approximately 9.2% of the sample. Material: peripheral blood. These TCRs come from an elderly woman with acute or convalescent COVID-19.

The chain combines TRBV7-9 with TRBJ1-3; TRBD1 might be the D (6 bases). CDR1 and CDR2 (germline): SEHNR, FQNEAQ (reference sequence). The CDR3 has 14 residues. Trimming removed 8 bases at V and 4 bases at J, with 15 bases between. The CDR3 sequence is CASQGRGYGNTIYF. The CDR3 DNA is TGTGCCAGCCAGGGGCGCGGGTACGGAAACACCATATATTTT.

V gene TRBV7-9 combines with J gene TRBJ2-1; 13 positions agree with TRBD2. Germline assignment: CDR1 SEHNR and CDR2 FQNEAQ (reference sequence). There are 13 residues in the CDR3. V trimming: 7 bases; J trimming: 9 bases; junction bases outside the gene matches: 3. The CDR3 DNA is TGTGCCAGCACGGGACTAGCGGGAACTGAGCAGTTCTTC. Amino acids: CASTGLAGTEQFF.

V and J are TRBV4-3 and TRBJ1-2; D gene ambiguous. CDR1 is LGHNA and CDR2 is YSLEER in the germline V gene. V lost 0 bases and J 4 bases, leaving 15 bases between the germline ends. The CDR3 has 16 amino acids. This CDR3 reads CASSQEAVYQSYGYTF. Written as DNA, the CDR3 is TGCGCCAGCAGCCAAGAAGCGGTTTACCAGAGCTATGGCTACACCTTC.

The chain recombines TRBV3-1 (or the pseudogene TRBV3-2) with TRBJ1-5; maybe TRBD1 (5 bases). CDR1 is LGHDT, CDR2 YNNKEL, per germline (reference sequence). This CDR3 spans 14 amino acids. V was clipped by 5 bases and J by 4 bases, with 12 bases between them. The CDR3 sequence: CASSSGRGNQPQHF. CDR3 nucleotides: TGTGCCAGCAGCAGCGGGAGGGGAAATCAGCCCCAGCATTTT.

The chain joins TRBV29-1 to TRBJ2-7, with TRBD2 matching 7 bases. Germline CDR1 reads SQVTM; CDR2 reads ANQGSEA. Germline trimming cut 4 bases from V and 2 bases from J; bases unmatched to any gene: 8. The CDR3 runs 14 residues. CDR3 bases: TGCAGCGTTGTAACACGACTAGCAGCCTACGAGCAGTACTTC. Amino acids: CSVVTRLAAYEQYF.

The CDR3 DNA follows: TGCGCCAGCAGCGGGACTAGCGGGAGCCGAAGCTCCTACGAGCAGTACTTC. This gives the protein CASSGTSGSRSSYEQYF. The rearrangement uses TRBV5-1 and TRBJ2-7; 14 bases are a match to TRBD2. Trimming at V came to 4 bases and at J to 0 bases, leaving 6 bases not matched to a gene. The CDR3 is made up of 17 amino acids. Germline CDR1 reads SGHRS; CDR2 reads YFSETQ.

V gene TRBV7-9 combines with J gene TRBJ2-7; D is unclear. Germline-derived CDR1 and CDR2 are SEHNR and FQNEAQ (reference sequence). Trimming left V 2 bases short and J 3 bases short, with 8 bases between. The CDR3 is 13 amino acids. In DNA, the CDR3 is TGTGCCAGCAGCTTACCCCCCGGCTACGAGCAGTACTTC. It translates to CASSLPPGYEQYF.

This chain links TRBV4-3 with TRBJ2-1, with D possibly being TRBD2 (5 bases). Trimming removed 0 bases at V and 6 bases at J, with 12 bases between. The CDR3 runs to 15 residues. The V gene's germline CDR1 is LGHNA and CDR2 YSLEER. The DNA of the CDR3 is TGCGCCAGCAGCCAAGATTGGCTAGCCCCCAATGAGCAGTTCTTC. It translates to CASSQDWLAPNEQFF.

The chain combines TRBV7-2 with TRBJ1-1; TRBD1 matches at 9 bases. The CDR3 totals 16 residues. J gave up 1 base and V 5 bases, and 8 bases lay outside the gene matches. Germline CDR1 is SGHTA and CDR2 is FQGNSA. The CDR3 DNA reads TGTGCCAGCAGCACCAACTTACAGGGGGCGAACACTGAAGCTTTCTTT. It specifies CASSTNLQGANTEAFF.

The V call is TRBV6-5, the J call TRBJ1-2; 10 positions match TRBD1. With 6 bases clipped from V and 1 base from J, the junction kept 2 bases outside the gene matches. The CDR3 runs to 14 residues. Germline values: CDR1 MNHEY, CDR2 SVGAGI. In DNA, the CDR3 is TGTGCCAGCAGCCGGGACAGGGGTAACTATGGCTACACCTTC. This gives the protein CASSRDRGNYGYTF.

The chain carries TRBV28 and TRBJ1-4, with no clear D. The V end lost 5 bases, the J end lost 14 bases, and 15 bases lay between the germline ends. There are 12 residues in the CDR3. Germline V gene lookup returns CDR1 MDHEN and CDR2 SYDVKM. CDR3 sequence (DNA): TGTGCCAGCAGTCCCCCCGGGAGGAACCTGTTTTTT. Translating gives CASSPPGRNLFF.

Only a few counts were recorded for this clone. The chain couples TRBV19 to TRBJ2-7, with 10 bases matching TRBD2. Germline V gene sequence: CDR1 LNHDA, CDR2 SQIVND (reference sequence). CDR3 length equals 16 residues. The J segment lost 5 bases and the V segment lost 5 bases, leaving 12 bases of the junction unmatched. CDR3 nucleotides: TGTGCCAGTAGTTCTCAAGCGGGAGGGCCATGGGACGAGCAGTACTTC. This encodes CASSSQAGGPWDEQYF.

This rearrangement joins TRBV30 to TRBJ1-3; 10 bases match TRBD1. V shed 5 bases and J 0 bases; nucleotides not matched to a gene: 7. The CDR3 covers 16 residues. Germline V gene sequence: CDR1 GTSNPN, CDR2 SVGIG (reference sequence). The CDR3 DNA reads TGTGCCTGGGACCCGGGACAGGGGATCTCTGGAAACACCATATATTTT. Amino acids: CAWDPGQGISGNTIYF.

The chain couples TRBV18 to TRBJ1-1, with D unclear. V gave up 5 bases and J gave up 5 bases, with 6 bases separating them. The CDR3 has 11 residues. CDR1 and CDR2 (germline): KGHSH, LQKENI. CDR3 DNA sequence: TGTGCCAGCTCAAGGGAGACTGAAGCTTTCTTT. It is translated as CASSRETEAFF.